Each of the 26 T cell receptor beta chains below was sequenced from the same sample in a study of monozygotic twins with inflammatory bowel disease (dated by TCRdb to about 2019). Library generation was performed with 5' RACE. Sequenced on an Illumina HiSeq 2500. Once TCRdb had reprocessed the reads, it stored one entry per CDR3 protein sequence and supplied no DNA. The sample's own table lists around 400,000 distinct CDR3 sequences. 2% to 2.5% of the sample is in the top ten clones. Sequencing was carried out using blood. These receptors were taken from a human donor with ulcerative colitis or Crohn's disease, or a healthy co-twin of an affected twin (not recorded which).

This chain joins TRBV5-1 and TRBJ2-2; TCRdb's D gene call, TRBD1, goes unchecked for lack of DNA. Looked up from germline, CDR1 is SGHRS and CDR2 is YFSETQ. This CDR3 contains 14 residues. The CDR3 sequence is CASSNGAVAGELFF.

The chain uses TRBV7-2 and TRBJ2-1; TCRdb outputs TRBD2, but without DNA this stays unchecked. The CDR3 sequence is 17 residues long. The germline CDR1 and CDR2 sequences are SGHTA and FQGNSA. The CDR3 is CASSTSGLAGGGNEQFF.

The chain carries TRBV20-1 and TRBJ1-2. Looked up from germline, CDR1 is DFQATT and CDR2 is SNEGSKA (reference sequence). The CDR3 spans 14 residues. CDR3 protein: CSAREGGGFYGYTF.

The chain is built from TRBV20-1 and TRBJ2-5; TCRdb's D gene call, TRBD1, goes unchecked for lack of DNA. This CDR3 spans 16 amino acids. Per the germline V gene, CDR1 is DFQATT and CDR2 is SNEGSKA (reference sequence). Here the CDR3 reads CSAAKQGIRDQETQYF.

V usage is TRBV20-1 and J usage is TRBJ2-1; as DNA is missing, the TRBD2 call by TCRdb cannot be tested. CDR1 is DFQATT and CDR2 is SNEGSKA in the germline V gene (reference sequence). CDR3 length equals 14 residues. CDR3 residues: CSASGLAGGWEQFF.

The CDR3 here is CASSPTGLSYNEQFF. V is TRBV5-1 and J is TRBJ2-1; the TRBD1 assignment by TCRdb is unverifiable without DNA. The germline CDR1 and CDR2 sequences are SGHRS and YFSETQ. The CDR3 covers 15 residues.

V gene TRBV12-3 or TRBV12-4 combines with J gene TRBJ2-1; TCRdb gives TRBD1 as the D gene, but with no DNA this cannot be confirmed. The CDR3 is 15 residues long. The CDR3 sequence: CATSYRRASYNEQFF.

The CDR3 reads CASSELSSGSTDTQYF. The chain has TRBV6-1 and TRBJ2-3; there is no DNA to check the TCRdb D call of TRBD2. CDR3 length equals 16 residues. Germline assignment: CDR1 MNHNS and CDR2 SASEGT.

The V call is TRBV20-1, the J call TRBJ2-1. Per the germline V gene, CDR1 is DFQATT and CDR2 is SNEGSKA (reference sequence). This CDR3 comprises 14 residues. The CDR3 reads CSASSRTNGNEQFF.

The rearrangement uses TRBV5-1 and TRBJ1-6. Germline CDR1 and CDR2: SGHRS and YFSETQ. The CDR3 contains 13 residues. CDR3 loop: CASSWEVNSPLHF.

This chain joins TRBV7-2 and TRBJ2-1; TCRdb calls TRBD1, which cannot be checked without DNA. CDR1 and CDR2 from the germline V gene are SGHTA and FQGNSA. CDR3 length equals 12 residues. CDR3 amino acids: CASSLIGDEQFF.

CDR3 protein: CSASPGGINQPQHF. This chain uses TRBV20-1 with TRBJ1-5; the D call from TCRdb, TRBD1, cannot be confirmed without DNA. The CDR3 sequence is 14 residues long. The germline V gene has CDR1 DFQATT and CDR2 SNEGSKA (reference sequence).

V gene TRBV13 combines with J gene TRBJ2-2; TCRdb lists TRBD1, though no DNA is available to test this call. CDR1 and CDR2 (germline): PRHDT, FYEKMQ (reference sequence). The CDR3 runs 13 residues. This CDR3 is CASSLQGNGELFF. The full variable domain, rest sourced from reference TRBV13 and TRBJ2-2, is AAGVIQSPRHLIKEKRETATLKCYPIPRHDTVYWYQQGPGQDPQFLISFYEKMQSDKGSIPDRFSAQQFSDYHSELNMSSLELGDSALYFCASSLQGNGELFFGEGSRLTVL.

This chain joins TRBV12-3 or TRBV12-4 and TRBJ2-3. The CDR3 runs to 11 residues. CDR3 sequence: CASSALDTQYF.

The CDR3 sequence: CASSRGLGSYEQYF. The chain recombines TRBV2 with TRBJ2-7. The CDR3 runs to 14 residues. Per germline, CDR1 SNHLY and CDR2 FYNNEI.

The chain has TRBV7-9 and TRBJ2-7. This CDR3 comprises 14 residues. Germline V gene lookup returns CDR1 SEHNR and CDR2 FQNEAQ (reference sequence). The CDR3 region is CASSAQQISYEQYF.

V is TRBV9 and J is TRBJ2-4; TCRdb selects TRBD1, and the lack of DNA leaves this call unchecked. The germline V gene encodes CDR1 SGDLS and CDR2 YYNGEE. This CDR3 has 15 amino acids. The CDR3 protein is CASSGGSTNSYIQYF.

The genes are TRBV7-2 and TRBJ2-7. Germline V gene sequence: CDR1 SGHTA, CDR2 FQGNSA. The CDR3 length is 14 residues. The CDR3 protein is CASSFSTLSYEQYF.

Here the CDR3 reads CASSPLGGLSGYTF. This sequence joins TRBV9 and TRBJ1-2; the TRBD1 assignment by TCRdb is unverifiable without DNA. This CDR3 region has 14 residues. Germline V lookup: CDR1 SGDLS, CDR2 YYNGEE.

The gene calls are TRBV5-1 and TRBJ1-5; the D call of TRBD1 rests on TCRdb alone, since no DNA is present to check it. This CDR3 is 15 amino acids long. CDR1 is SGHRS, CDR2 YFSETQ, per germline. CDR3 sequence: CASSTTGGRNQPQHF. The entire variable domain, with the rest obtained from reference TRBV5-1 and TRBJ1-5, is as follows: KAGVTQTPRYLIKTRGQQVTLSCSPISGHRSVSWYQQTPGQGLQFLFEYFSETQRNKGNFPGRFSGRQFSNSRSEMNVSTLELGDSALYLCASSTTGGRNQPQHFGDGTRLSIL.

The CDR3 protein is CAWKRGRKPQETQYF. The rearrangement uses TRBV30 and TRBJ2-5; TCRdb reports TRBD1, a call that lacks DNA to check it against. Per the germline V gene, CDR1 is GTSNPN and CDR2 is SVGIG (reference sequence). CDR3 size: 15 residues.

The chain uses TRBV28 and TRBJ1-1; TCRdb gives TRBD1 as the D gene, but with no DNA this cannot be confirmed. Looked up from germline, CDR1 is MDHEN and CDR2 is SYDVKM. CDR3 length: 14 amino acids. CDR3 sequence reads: CASSRAGARPEAFF.

The CDR3 loop reads CATSTRDRGTSPLHF. This rearrangement joins TRBV15 to TRBJ1-6; TCRdb gives TRBD1 as the D gene, but with no DNA this cannot be confirmed. The CDR3 runs 15 residues. Germline-derived CDR1 and CDR2 are LNHNV and YYDKDF (reference sequence).

The CDR3: CASSSGTSAYEQYF. The chain links TRBV12-3 or TRBV12-4 to TRBJ2-7; the TCRdb call, TRBD2, lacks DNA for checking. CDR3 length: 14 residues.

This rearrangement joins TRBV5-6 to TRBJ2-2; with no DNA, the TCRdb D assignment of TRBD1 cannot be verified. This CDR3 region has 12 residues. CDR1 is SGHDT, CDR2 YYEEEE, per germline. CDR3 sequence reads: CASSSGGWELFF.

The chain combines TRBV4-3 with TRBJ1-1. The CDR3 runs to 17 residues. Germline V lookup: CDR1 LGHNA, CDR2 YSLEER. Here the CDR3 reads CASSQDPRRGLLSEAFF.